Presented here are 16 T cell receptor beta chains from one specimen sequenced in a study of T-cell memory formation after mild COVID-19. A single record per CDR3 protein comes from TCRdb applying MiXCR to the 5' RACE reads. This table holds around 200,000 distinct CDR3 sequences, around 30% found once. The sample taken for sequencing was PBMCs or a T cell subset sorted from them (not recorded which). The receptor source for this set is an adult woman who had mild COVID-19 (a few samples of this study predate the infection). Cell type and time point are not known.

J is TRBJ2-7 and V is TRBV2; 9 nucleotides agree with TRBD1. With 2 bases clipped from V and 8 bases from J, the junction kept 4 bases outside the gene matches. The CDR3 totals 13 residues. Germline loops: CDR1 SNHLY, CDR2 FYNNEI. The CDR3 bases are TGTGCCAGCAGTGAATGGGACAGGGATAAGCAGTACTTC. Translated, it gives CASSEWDRDKQYF.

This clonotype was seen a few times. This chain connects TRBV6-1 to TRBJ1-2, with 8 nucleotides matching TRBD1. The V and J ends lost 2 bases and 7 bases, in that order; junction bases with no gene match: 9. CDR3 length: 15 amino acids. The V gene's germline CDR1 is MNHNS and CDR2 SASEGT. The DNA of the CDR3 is TGTGCCAGCAGTGAACTCAGGACAGGGTACGGTGGCTACACCTTC. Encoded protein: CASSELRTGYGGYTF.

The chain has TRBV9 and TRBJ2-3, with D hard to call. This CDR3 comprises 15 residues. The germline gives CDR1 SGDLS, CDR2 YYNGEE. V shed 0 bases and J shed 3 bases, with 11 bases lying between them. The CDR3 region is CASSVGISGTDTQYF. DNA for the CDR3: TGTGCCAGCAGCGTAGGCATTTCCGGGACAGATACGCAGTATTTT.

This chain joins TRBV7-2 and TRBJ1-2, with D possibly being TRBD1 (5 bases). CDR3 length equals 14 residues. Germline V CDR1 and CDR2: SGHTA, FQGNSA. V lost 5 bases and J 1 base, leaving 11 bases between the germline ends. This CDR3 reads CASSPGSINYGYTF. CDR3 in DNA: TGTGCCAGCAGCCCAGGGTCCATTAACTATGGCTACACCTTC.

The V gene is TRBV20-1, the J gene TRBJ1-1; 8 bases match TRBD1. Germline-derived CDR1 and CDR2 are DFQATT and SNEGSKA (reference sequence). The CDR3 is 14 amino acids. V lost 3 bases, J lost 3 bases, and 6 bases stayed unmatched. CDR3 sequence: CSARTGVLYTEAFF. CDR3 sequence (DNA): TGCAGTGCTAGGACAGGGGTTCTTTACACTGAAGCTTTCTTT.

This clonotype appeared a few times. DNA of the CDR3: TGTGCCAGCAGTCCACTCGACAGGGACAAAAACATTCAGTACTTC. The encoded protein is CASSPLDRDKNIQYF. This chain links TRBV28 with TRBJ2-4; TRBD1 agrees at 7 bases. The V and J ends lost 5 bases and 3 bases, in that order; junction bases with no gene match: 7. Germline assignment: CDR1 MDHEN and CDR2 SYDVKM. The CDR3 extends over 15 amino acids.

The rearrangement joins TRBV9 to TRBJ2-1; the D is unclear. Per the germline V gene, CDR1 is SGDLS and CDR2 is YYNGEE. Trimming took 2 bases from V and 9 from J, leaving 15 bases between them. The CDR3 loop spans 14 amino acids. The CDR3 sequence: CASSVDDAWGEQFF. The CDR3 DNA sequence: TGTGCCAGCAGCGTTGACGATGCCTGGGGTGAGCAGTTCTTC.

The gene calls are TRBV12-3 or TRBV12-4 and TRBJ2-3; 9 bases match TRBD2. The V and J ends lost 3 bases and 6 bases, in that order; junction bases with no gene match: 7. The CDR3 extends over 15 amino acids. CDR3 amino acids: CASSLAAGGSDTQYF. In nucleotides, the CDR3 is TGTGCCAGCAGTTTGGCCGCGGGGGGGTCGGATACGCAGTATTTT.

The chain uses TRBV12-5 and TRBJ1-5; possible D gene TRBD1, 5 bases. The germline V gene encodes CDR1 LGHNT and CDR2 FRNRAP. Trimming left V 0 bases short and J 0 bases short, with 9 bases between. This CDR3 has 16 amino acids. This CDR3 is CASGLVQGDSNQPQHF. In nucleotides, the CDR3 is TGTGCTAGTGGTTTGGTACAAGGGGATAGCAATCAGCCCCAGCATTTT.

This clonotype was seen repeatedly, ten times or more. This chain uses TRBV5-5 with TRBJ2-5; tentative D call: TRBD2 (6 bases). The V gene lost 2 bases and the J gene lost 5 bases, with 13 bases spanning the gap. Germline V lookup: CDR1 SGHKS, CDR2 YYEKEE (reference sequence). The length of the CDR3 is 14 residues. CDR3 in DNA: TGTGCCAGCAGCTTCTTCGGCGGGGAGGAGACCCAGTACTTC. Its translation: CASSFFGGEETQYF.

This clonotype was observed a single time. The CDR3 loop is CASSGRDYNEQFF. CDR3 sequence (DNA): TGTGCCAGCAGCGGGAGGGACTACAATGAGCAGTTCTTC. The chain joins TRBV7-9 to TRBJ2-1; 7 nucleotides match TRBD2. The ends lost 5 bases at V and 3 bases at J; junction bases unmatched: 1. The CDR3 consists of 13 residues. Looked up from germline, CDR1 is SEHNR and CDR2 is FQNEAQ (reference sequence).

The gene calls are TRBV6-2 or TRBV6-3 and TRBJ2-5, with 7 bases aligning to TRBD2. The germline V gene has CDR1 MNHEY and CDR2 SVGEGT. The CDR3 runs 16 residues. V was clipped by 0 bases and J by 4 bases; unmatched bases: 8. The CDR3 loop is CASSYSRREFSETQYF. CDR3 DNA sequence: TGTGCCAGCAGTTACTCGAGGCGGGAGTTTTCAGAGACCCAGTACTTC.

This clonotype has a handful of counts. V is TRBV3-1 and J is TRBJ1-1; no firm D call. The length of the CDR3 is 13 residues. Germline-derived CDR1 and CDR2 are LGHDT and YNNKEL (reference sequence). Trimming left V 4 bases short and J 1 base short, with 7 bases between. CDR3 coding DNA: TGTGCCAGCAGCCCTAGCCCGAACACTGAAGCTTTCTTT. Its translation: CASSPSPNTEAFF.

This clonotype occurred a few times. In DNA, the CDR3 is TGTGCCAGCAGCCCCGGGGGCCGTCCCTACGAGCAGTACTTC. Its protein product is CASSPGGRPYEQYF. This chain joins TRBV7-2 and TRBJ2-7; D might be TRBD1 or TRBD2, each matching 6 bases. This CDR3 is built from 14 residues. Germline CDR1 SGHTA, CDR2 FQGNSA. V gave up 5 bases and J gave up 2 bases, with 13 bases separating them.

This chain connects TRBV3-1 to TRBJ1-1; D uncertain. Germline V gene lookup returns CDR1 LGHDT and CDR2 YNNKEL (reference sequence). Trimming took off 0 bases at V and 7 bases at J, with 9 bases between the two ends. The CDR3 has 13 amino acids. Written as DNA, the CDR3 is TGTGCCAGCAGCCAAGACATTGGCTTTGAAGCTTTCTTT. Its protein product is CASSQDIGFEAFF.

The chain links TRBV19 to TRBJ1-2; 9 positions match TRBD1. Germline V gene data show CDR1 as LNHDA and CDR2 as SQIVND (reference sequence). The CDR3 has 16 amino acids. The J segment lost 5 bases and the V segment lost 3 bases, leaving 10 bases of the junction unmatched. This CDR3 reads CASSILTGQGAYGYTF. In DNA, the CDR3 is TGTGCCAGTAGTATCCTTACGGGACAGGGCGCTTATGGCTACACCTTC.